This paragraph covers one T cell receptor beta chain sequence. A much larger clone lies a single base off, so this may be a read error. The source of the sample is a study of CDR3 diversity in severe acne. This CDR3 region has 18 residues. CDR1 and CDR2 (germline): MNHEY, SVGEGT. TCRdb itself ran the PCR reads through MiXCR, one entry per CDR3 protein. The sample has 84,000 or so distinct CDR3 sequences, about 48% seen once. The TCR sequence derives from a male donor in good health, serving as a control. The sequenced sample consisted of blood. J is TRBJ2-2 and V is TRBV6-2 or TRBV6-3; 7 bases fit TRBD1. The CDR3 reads CASRSGTAILRRTGELCF. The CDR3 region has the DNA TGTGCCAGCAGATCCGGGACAGCGATACTACGAAGAACCGGGGAGCTGTGTTTT.